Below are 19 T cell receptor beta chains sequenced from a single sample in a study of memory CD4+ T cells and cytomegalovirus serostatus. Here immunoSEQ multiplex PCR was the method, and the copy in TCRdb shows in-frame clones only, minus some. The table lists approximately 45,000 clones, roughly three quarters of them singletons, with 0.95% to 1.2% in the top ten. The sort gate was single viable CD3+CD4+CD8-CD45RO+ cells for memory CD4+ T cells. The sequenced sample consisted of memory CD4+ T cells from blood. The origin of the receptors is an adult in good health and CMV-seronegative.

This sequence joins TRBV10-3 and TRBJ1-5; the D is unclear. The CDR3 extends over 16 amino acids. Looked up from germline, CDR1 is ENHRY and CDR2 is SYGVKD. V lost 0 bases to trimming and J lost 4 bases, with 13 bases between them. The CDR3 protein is CAISESRHPSNQPQHF. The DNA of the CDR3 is TGTGCCATCAGTGAGTCGCGACACCCTAGTAATCAGCCCCAGCATTTT.

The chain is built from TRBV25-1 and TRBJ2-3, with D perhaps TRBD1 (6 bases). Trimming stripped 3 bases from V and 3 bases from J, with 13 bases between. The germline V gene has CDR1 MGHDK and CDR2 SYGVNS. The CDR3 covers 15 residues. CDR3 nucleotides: TGTGCCAGCAGTGATAGAGGGGGTAGTACAGATACGCAGTATTTT. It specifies CASSDRGGSTDTQYF.

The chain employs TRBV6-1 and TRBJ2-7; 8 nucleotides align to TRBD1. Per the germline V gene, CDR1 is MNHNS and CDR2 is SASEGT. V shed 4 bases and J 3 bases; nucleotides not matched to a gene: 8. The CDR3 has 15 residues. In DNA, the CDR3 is TGTGCCAGCAGTGCGAGACCGGGACAGGACTACGAGCAGTACTTC. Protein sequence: CASSARPGQDYEQYF.

The CDR3 DNA follows: TGTGCCAGCTCACTCCGGCCCCGGGTTGATGCTGAAGCTTTCTTT. Protein sequence: CASSLRPRVDAEAFF. The chain uses TRBV18 and TRBJ1-1; D remains ambiguous. The V and J ends lost 4 bases and 6 bases respectively, with 18 bases between them. This CDR3 has 15 amino acids. The germline V gene encodes CDR1 KGHSH and CDR2 LQKENI.

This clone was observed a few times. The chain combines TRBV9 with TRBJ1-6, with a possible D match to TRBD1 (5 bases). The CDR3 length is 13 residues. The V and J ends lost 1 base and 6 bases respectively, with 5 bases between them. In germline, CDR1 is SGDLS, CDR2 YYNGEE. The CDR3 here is CASSVQGNSPLHF. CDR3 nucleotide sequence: TGTGCCAGCAGCGTACAGGGTAATTCACCCCTCCACTTT.

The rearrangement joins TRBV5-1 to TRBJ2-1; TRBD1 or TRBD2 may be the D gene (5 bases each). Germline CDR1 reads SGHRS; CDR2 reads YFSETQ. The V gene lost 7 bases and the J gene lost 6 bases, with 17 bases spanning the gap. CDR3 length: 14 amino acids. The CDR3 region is CASATASGTNEQFF. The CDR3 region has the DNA TGCGCCAGCGCCACAGCGTCAGGGACCAATGAGCAGTTCTTC.

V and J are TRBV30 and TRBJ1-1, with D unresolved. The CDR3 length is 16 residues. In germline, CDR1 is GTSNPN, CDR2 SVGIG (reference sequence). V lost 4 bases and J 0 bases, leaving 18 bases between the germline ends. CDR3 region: CAWTPPSGYMNTEAFF. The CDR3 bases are TGTGCCTGGACCCCACCCTCAGGCTACATGAACACTGAAGCTTTCTTT.

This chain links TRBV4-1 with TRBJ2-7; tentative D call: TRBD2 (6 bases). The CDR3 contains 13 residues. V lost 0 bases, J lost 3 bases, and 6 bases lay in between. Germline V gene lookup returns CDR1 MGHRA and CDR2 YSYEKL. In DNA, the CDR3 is TGCGCCAGCAGCCAAGAGGAGGGCTACGAGCAGTACTTC. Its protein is CASSQEEGYEQYF.

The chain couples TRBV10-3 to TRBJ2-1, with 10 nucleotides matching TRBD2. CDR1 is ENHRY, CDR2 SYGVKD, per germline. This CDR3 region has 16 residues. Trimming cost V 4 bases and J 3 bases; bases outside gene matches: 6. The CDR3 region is CAISAASGSGYNEQFF. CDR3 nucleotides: TGTGCCATCAGTGCGGCTAGCGGGAGTGGCTACAATGAGCAGTTCTTC.

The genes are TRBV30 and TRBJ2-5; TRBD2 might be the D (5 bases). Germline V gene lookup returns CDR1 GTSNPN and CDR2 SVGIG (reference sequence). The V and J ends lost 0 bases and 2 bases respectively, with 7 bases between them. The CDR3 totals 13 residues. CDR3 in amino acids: CAWSVSGQETQYF. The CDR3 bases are TGTGCCTGGAGTGTGTCGGGACAAGAGACCCAGTACTTC.

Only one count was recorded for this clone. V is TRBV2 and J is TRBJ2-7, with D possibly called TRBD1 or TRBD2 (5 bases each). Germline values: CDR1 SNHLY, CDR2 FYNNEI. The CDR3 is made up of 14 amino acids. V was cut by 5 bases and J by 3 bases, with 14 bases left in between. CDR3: CASSSGSLDYEQYF. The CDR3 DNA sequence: TGTGCCAGCAGTTCAGGGAGTTTAGACTACGAGCAGTACTTC. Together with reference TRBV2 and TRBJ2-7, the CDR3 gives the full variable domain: EPEVTQTPSHQVTQMGQEVILRCVPISNHLYFYWYRQILGQKVEFLVSFYNNEISEKSEIFDDQFSVERPDGSNFTLKIRSTKLEDSAMYFCASSSGSLDYEQYFGPGTRLTVT.

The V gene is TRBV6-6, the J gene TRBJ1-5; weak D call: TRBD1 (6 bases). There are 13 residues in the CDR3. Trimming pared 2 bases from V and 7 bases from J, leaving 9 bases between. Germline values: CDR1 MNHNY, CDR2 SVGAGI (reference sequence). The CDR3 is CASSYGGPQPQHF. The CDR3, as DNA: TGTGCCAGCAGTTACGGGGGGCCACAGCCCCAGCATTTT.

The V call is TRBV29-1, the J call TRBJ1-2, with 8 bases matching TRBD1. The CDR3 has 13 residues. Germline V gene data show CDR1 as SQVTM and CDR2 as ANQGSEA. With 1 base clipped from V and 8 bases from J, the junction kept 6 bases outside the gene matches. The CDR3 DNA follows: TGCAGCGTTGAAGTTCTGACAGGGGCCGGCTACACCTTC. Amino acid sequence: CSVEVLTGAGYTF. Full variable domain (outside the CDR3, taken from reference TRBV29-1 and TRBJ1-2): SAVISQKPSRDICQRGTSLTIQCQVDSQVTMMFWYRQQPGQSLTLIATANQGSEATYESGFVIDKFPISRPNLTFSTLTVSNMSPEDSSIYLCSVEVLTGAGYTFGSGTRLTVV.

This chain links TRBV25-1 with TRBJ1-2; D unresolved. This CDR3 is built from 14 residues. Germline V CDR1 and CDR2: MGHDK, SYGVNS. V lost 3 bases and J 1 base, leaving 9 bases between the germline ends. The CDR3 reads CASSDRTRNYGYTF. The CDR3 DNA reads TGTGCCAGCAGTGACAGGACTCGTAACTATGGCTACACCTTC.

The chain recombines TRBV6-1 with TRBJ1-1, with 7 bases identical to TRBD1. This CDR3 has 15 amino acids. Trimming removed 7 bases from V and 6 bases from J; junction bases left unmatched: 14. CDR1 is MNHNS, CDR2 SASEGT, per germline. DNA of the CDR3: TGTGCCAGCATCACCCCAGACAGGGTAGGCGCTGAAGCTTTCTTT. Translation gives CASITPDRVGAEAFF.

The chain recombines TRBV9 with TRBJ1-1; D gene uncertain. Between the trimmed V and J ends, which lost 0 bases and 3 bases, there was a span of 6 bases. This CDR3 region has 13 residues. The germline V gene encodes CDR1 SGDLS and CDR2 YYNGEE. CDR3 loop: CASSVAPDTEAFF. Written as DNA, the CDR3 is TGTGCCAGCAGCGTAGCTCCGGACACTGAAGCTTTCTTT. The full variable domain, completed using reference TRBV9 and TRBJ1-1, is DSGVTQTPKHLITATGQRVTLRCSPRSGDLSVYWYQQSLDQGLQFLIQYYNGEERAKGNILERFSAQQFPDLHSELNLSSLELGDSALYFCASSVAPDTEAFFGQGTRLTVV.

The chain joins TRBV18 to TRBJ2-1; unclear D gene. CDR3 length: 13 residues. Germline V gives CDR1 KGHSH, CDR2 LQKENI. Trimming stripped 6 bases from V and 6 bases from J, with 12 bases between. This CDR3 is CASSPLDGNEQFF. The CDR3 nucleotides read TGTGCCAGCTCTCCCTTAGACGGCAATGAGCAGTTCTTC.

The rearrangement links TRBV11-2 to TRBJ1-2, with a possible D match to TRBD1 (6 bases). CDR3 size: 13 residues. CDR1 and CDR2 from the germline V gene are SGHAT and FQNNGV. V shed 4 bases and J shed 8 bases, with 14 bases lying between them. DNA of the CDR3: TGTGCCAGCAGCTCCGACAGGAATTACGGCTACACCTTC. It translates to CASSSDRNYGYTF.

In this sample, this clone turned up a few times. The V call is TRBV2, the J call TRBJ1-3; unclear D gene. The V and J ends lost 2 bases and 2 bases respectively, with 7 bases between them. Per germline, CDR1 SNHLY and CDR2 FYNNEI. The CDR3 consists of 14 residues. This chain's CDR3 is CASSEPRAGNTIYF. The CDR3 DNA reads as TGTGCCAGCAGTGAACCGAGGGCTGGAAACACCATATATTTT.